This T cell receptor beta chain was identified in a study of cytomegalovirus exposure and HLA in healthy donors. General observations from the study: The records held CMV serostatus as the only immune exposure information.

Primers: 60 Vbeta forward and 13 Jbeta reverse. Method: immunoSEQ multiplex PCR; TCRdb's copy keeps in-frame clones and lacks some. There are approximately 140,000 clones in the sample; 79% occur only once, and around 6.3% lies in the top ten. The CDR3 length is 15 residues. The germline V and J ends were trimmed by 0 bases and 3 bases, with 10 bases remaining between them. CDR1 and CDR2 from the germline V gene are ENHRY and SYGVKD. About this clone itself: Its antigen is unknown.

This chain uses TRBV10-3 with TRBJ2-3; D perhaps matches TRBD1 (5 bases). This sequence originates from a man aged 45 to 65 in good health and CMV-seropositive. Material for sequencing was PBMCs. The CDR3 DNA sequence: TGTGCCATCAGTGAGTCTAGGGGAAATACAGATACGCAGTATTTT. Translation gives CAISESRGNTDTQYF.